Listed below are T cell receptor beta chains from one sample, sequenced in a study of shared clonotypes between healthy human individuals. TCRdb's table, derived via immunoSEQ multiplex PCR, lists solely in-frame clones and lacks some. The table records over a million clones, about 80% of them present only once. Sample: memory CD4+ T cells from PBMCs. The receptor source for this set is a man aged 18 to 30 in good health. Some clones in this sample may be carry-over from other donors' samples. CDR3s include the opening cysteine and the closing phenylalanine or tryptophan. D genes are given only for firm matches. A clone size is listed for some rows: how often the clone was seen (once, few, many), or a class if it is expanded.

cdr3_nt cdr3_aa d_call v_call clone_size cdr3_length j_call
TGTGCCAGCAGCTCCCCGCGGAGAACCGGGGAGCTGTTTTTT CASSSPRRTGELFF . TRBV11-2 . 14 TRBJ2-2
TGTGCCAGCAGCCCCTGGGGGGCTGAGACCCAGTACTTC CASSPWGAETQYF . TRBV7-2 . 13 TRBJ2-5
TGTGCCAGCACCCCCGGAGCGTCGGGTGGGAGCGGCTACGAGCAGTACTTC CASTPGASGGSGYEQYF . TRBV11-2 . 17 TRBJ2-7
TGTGCCTGGAGTAGGGACAATGAGCAGTTCTTC CAWSRDNEQFF . TRBV30 once 11 TRBJ2-1
TGTGCCAGCTCACCTACCACAGGGTGGGATTACGAGCAGTACTTC CASSPTTGWDYEQYF . TRBV18 once 15 TRBJ2-7
TGTGCCAGTAGTATTTCGGGGGGGAATAGCAATCAGCCCCAGCATTTT CASSISGGNSNQPQHF . TRBV19 few 16 TRBJ1-5
TGTGCCAGCAGCTCCCGGACTAGCGGGCATGATACGCAGTATTTT CASSSRTSGHDTQYF TRBD2 TRBV7-9 . 15 TRBJ2-3
TGCGCCAGCAGCTTGCGGCCACAAGAGACCCAGTACTTC CASSLRPQETQYF . TRBV5-1 . 13 TRBJ2-5
TGCGCCAGCAGCCTTTATCCAGGGGACACCGGGGAGCTGTTTTTT CASSLYPGDTGELFF . TRBV10-1 . 15 TRBJ2-2
TGTGCCTGGAGCCTCTCGTCCCACGCTAATGAAAAACTGTTTTTT CAWSLSSHANEKLFF . TRBV30 . 15 TRBJ1-4
TGCAGCGTTGGACAAGAGACCCAGTACTTC CSVGQETQYF . TRBV29-1 . 10 TRBJ2-5
TGTGCCAGCTCCCCCGATCGGGACAATGAGCAGTTCTTC CASSPDRDNEQFF . TRBV18 . 13 TRBJ2-1
TGTGCCAGCAGTTACTCTCGACGGGGGGGCGGTGAAAAACTGTTTTTT CASSYSRRGGGEKLFF . TRBV6-5 few 16 TRBJ1-4
TGTGCCAGCAGCCAAGGATGGACTGAAGCTTTCTTT CASSQGWTEAFF . TRBV5-6 . 12 TRBJ1-1
TGCGCCAGCAGCTTGGAGCCACGAGGTGGGCAGTATTTT CASSLEPRGGQYF . TRBV5-1 . 13 TRBJ2-3
TGCGCCAGCAGCCAAGATCAGGGCGGGAGGTACAACAATGAGCAGTTCTTC CASSQDQGGRYNNEQFF TRBD2 TRBV4-1 many 17 TRBJ2-1
TGTGCCACTCGACTAGCGAGCTACTACGAGCAGTACTTC CATRLASYYEQYF TRBD2 TRBV6-1 few 13 TRBJ2-7
TGCGCCAGCAGCTTGAGTGACGCAGGGCTAGCGGGATTCGATGAGCAGTTCTTC CASSLSDAGLAGFDEQFF TRBD2 TRBV5-1 . 18 TRBJ2-1
TGTGCCAGCAGCTTAGGGGTGTCTGGAAACACCATATATTTT CASSLGVSGNTIYF . TRBV7-9 . 14 TRBJ1-3
TGTGCCAGCAGCCAACTGGTGGCTAGCGGCTACTACGAGCAGTACTTC CASSQLVASGYYEQYF TRBD2 TRBV4-2 . 16 TRBJ2-7
TGTGCCAGCAGCTTAGGGGAAGACAGGTTCAATGGCTACACCTTC CASSLGEDRFNGYTF . TRBV7-9 few 15 TRBJ1-2
TGCGCCAGCAGCTTGGCCTCACTAGCGGGAGGATCCGGCATGTTCTTC CASSLASLAGGSGMFF TRBD2 TRBV5-1 few 16 TRBJ2-1
TGCGCCAGCAGCTTGGAAGGTAGGAGCACTGAAGCTTTCTTT CASSLEGRSTEAFF . TRBV5-1 . 14 TRBJ1-1